What follows are 30 T cell receptor beta chains derived from one specimen sequenced in a study of radiation and T cells in renal cell carcinoma. Sequencing was performed with immunoSEQ multiplex PCR; in TCRdb, only in-frame clones are kept and a portion is missing. The sample lists roughly 100,000 clones, 80% to 90% occurring once. Documented time point: baseline pretreatment blood. Stated treatment: 15 Gy SBRT to primary tumor, nephrectomy 4 weeks later. The sequences come from blood, collected from a patient whose treatment included radiotherapy and nephrectomy. These receptors all stem from a man aged 45-65 years with renal cell carcinoma.

For this clone: The junction does not match germline at one end; this may be a read error. This CDR3 is CARSVRGGETQYF. CDR3 coding DNA: TGTGCCCGGAGTGTCAGGGGCGGGGAGACCCAGTACTTC. V gene TRBV30 combines with J gene TRBJ2-5, with a weak D call TRBD1 (6 bases). The CDR3 consists of 13 residues. Germline CDR1 and CDR2: GTSNPN and SVGIG (reference sequence).

The chain recombines TRBV9 with TRBJ2-5; 7 bases map to TRBD1. Germline-derived CDR1 and CDR2 are SGDLS and YYNGEE. CDR3 length equals 16 residues. J lost 3 bases, V lost 0 bases, and 8 bases had no gene match. CDR3 protein: CASSVGARDREETQYF. CDR3 DNA sequence: TGTGCCAGCAGCGTAGGCGCCCGGGACAGAGAAGAGACCCAGTACTTC.

As concerns this clone: One end of the junction is discordant with germline, which a read error may explain. The rearrangement links TRBV7-7 to TRBJ2-5; D possibly corresponds to TRBD1 (6 bases). Germline CDR1 and CDR2: SSHAT and FNYEAQ (reference sequence). The CDR3 totals 14 residues. Here the CDR3 reads CASSLATSGVDQYF. CDR3 nucleotide sequence: TGTGCTAGCAGCTTAGCTACCTCAGGGGTAGACCAGTACTTC.

The gene calls are TRBV9 and TRBJ1-2, with 7 bases fitting TRBD1. The germline V gene has CDR1 SGDLS and CDR2 YYNGEE. After removal of 1 base from V and 4 bases from J, the junction contained 7 bases not matched to a gene. The CDR3 is made up of 15 amino acids. The CDR3 coding sequence is TGTGCCAGCAGCGTAAGGGACAGCCCTACCTATGGCTACACCTTC. Its protein product is CASSVRDSPTYGYTF.

This sequence joins TRBV18 and TRBJ2-1, with a tentative D call TRBD2 (5 bases). There are 14 residues in the CDR3. Germline CDR1 is KGHSH and CDR2 is LQKENI. V was clipped by 3 bases and J by 4 bases, with 10 bases between them. The CDR3 sequence is CASSPGNAYNEQFF. CDR3 nucleotides: TGTGCCAGCTCACCCGGGAACGCTTACAATGAGCAGTTCTTC.

This clone has a single count. DNA for the CDR3: TGTGCCATCAGTGCGGACAGGGAAAATCAGCCCCAGCATTTT. Translation gives CAISADRENQPQHF. The chain carries TRBV10-3 and TRBJ1-5; 8 positions match TRBD1. The V and J ends lost 4 bases and 4 bases, in that order; junction bases with no gene match: 3. Germline V gene data show CDR1 as ENHRY and CDR2 as SYGVKD. This CDR3 has 14 amino acids.

Only one count was recorded for this clone. CDR3 protein: CASSFRQGQYDGYTF. The CDR3 DNA sequence: TGTGCCAGCAGCTTCAGACAGGGGCAATATGATGGCTACACCTTC. The rearrangement joins TRBV9 to TRBJ1-2, with 8 positions matching TRBD1. The CDR3 runs 15 residues. After removal of 4 bases from V and 6 bases from J, the junction contained 11 bases not matched to a gene. From germline, CDR1 is SGDLS and CDR2 YYNGEE.

The CDR3 region is CASSQQGWDNYGYTF. CDR3 bases: TGCGCCAGCAGCCAACAGGGGTGGGATAACTATGGCTACACCTTC. The V and J genes are TRBV4-3 and TRBJ1-2; possible D gene TRBD1, 6 bases. Trimming stripped 2 bases from V and 1 base from J, with 11 bases between. This CDR3 region has 15 residues. The V gene's germline CDR1 is LGHNA and CDR2 YSLEER.

This chain joins TRBV30 and TRBJ1-6, with D tentatively TRBD1 (5 bases). The CDR3 runs 17 residues. V lost 2 bases and J lost 0, with 14 bases in between. Germline V gene data show CDR1 as GTSNPN and CDR2 as SVGIG (reference sequence). CDR3 region: CAWSPTEGSSYNSPLHF. CDR3 sequence (DNA): TGTGCCTGGAGTCCGACGGAGGGGAGCTCCTATAATTCACCCCTCCACTTT.

This CDR3 is CASSENQGGYGYTF. The CDR3 nucleotides are TGCGCCAGCAGCGAAAACCAGGGTGGCTATGGCTACACCTTC. The chain recombines TRBV5-1 with TRBJ1-2; D perhaps matches TRBD1 (5 bases). This CDR3 has 14 amino acids. Germline V gives CDR1 SGHRS, CDR2 YFSETQ. The germline V and J ends were trimmed by 4 bases and 4 bases, with 14 bases remaining between them.

The chain couples TRBV7-2 to TRBJ1-3; D call uncertain. The CDR3 runs to 13 residues. Germline V lookup: CDR1 SGHTA, CDR2 FQGNSA. V lost 4 bases and J lost 2, with 6 bases in between. CDR3 protein: CASSSSTGNTIYF. CDR3 nucleotide sequence: TGTGCCAGCAGCTCATCGACTGGAAACACCATATATTTT.

V is TRBV2 and J is TRBJ1-2; no firm D call. The ends were cut back, 3 bases at V and 4 bases at J, with 12 bases in the middle. In germline, CDR1 is SNHLY, CDR2 FYNNEI. This CDR3 has 14 residues. The CDR3 sequence: CASSEDPESYGYTF. CDR3 nucleotide sequence: TGTGCCAGCAGTGAGGACCCTGAGAGCTATGGCTACACCTTC. Variable domain in full (rest from reference TRBV2 and TRBJ1-2): EPEVTQTPSHQVTQMGQEVILRCVPISNHLYFYWYRQILGQKVEFLVSFYNNEISEKSEIFDDQFSVERPDGSNFTLKIRSTKLEDSAMYFCASSEDPESYGYTFGSGTRLTVV.

The chain combines TRBV15 with TRBJ2-5; D is ambiguous. Germline V gene data show CDR1 as LNHNV and CDR2 as YYDKDF (reference sequence). This CDR3 is 16 amino acids long. V gave up 0 bases and J gave up 1 base, with 12 bases separating them. The CDR3 DNA sequence: TGTGCCACCAGCAGAGATAGGGCCGCCCCCCAAGAGACCCAGTACTTC. Translated: CATSRDRAAPQETQYF. Combining the CDR3 with reference TRBV15 and TRBJ2-5 gives the whole variable domain DAMVIQNPRYQVTQFGKPVTLSCSQTLNHNVMYWYQQKSSQAPKLLFHYYDKDFNNEADTPDNFQSRRPNTSFCFLDIRSPGLGDTAMYLCATSRDRAAPQETQYFGPGTRLLVL.

The V and J genes are TRBV5-1 and TRBJ2-7; D call uncertain. The germline gives CDR1 SGHRS, CDR2 YFSETQ. The CDR3 length is 14 residues. The germline V and J ends were trimmed by 1 base and 0 bases, with 8 bases remaining between them. The CDR3: CASSLRADSYEQYF. The CDR3 region has the DNA TGCGCCAGCAGCTTGAGGGCAGACTCCTACGAGCAGTACTTC.

V gene TRBV7-2 combines with J gene TRBJ2-7; tentative D call: TRBD2 (7 bases). Germline assignment: CDR1 SGHTA and CDR2 FQGNSA. Trimming took off 2 bases at V and 3 bases at J, with 14 bases between the two ends. The CDR3 loop spans 15 amino acids. The DNA for the CDR3 is TGTGCCAGCAGCTTAATCGCGGGGGCAGGCTACGAGCAGTACTTC. Residues: CASSLIAGAGYEQYF.

The chain carries TRBV6-1 and TRBJ2-3; a possible D gene is TRBD2 (5 bases). Germline values: CDR1 MNHNS, CDR2 SASEGT. This CDR3 comprises 13 residues. V was clipped by 3 bases and J by 5 bases, with 9 bases between them. DNA of the CDR3: TGTGCCAGCAGTGATCGAGAGGGAGATACGCAGTATTTT. This translates into CASSDREGDTQYF.

The rearrangement uses TRBV29-1 and TRBJ1-3; 7 nucleotides match TRBD1. The V gene end was trimmed by 5 bases and the J gene end by 0 bases; junction bases not matched to a gene: 1. Germline CDR1 reads SQVTM; CDR2 reads ANQGSEA. This CDR3 comprises 13 residues. The CDR3 protein is CSVRQGSGNTIYF. CDR3 in DNA: TGCAGCGTTCGACAGGGCTCTGGAAACACCATATATTTT.

The chain recombines TRBV13 with TRBJ2-7; D is ambiguous. V was shortened by 0 bases and J by 5 bases, with 5 bases between the two germline ends. Germline V gene sequence: CDR1 PRHDT, CDR2 FYEKMQ (reference sequence). The CDR3 runs to 12 residues. In DNA, the CDR3 is TGTGCCAGCAGCTTAGGGCAGGACGAGCAGTACTTC. Translation gives CASSLGQDEQYF.

The chain couples TRBV15 to TRBJ2-5, with 9 positions matching TRBD1. Germline trimming cut 0 bases from V and 5 bases from J; bases unmatched to any gene: 7. This CDR3 contains 16 residues. Per the germline V gene, CDR1 is LNHNV and CDR2 is YYDKDF (reference sequence). The DNA for the CDR3 is TGTGCCACCAGCAGAGATAGGGGACAGGGAAGGGAGACCCAGTACTTC. This translates into CATSRDRGQGRETQYF.

In its sample, this clone was seen once. The CDR3 protein is CASSILQGSHEQYF. The CDR3 DNA sequence: TGTGCCAGTAGTATCCTTCAGGGCAGCCACGAGCAGTACTTC. The V gene is TRBV19, the J gene TRBJ2-7; possible D gene TRBD1, 5 bases. The V gene lost 3 bases and the J gene lost 5 bases, with 14 bases spanning the gap. Germline CDR1 reads LNHDA; CDR2 reads SQIVND (reference sequence). CDR3 length equals 14 residues.

A word on this clone: This may come from a read error, since a much larger clone is one base off. Other DNA sequences in the same sample also yield this CDR3. The chain is built from TRBV19 and TRBJ1-1; weak D call: TRBD1 (5 bases). This CDR3 is built from 14 residues. Germline V gives CDR1 LNHDA, CDR2 SQIVND (reference sequence). For the CDR3, the DNA is TGTGCCAGTAGCCCCGCGGGGCTGAACACTGAGGCTTTCTTT. Its translation: CASSPAGLNTEAFF.

The V and J genes are TRBV25-1 and TRBJ2-1, with TRBD2 matching over 10 bases. From germline, CDR1 is MGHDK and CDR2 SYGVNS. The V and J ends lost 3 bases and 6 bases, in that order; junction bases with no gene match: 8. This CDR3 spans 16 amino acids. The CDR3 loop reads CASSDPGTSDGNEQFF. The CDR3 DNA follows: TGTGCCAGCAGTGACCCCGGGACTAGCGATGGCAATGAGCAGTTCTTC.

The chain has TRBV7-2 and TRBJ1-1; no clear D. The CDR3 totals 11 residues. V lost 6 bases, J lost 1 base, and 3 bases lay in between. Germline-derived CDR1 and CDR2 are SGHTA and FQGNSA. The chain's CDR3 is CASSRNTEAFF. The CDR3 region has the DNA TGTGCCAGCAGTAGGAACACTGAAGCTTTCTTT. Full variable domain (missing parts from reference TRBV7-2 and TRBJ1-1): GAGVSQSPSNKVTEKGKDVELRCDPISGHTALYWYRQSLGQGLEFLIYFQGNSAPDKSGLPSDRFSAERTGGSVSTLTIQRTQQEDSAVYLCASSRNTEAFFGQGTRLTVV.

The V and J genes are TRBV4-2 and TRBJ2-1; D is possibly TRBD2 (5 bases). The V end lost 3 bases, the J end lost 0 bases, and 9 bases lay between the germline ends. The germline gives CDR1 LGHNA, CDR2 YNFKEQ. The CDR3 length is 15 residues. The CDR3 DNA sequence: TGTGCCAGCAGCCAGGGTGGGAGCTCCTACAATGAGCAGTTCTTC. Translation gives CASSQGGSSYNEQFF.

J is TRBJ2-7 and V is TRBV9; no definite D call. Trimming removed 4 bases at V and 2 bases at J, with 7 bases between. Germline V gives CDR1 SGDLS, CDR2 YYNGEE. The CDR3 loop spans 12 amino acids. The CDR3 bases are TGTGCCAGCAGCAGCCGCCCCTACGAGCAGTACTTC. This encodes CASSSRPYEQYF.

This rearrangement joins TRBV5-1 to TRBJ1-6, with TRBD1 as a possible D gene (5 bases). This CDR3 has 16 amino acids. Germline CDR1 and CDR2: SGHRS and YFSETQ. Trimming pared 0 bases from V and 7 bases from J, leaving 14 bases between. The CDR3 protein is CASSLGPGGGNSPLHF. The CDR3 DNA reads TGCGCCAGCAGCTTGGGACCTGGGGGGGGGAATTCACCCCTCCACTTT.

The gene calls are TRBV6-1 and TRBJ2-1, with 7 bases that match TRBD1. V was pared by 0 bases and J by 4 bases, with 6 bases of the junction left unmatched. Looked up from germline, CDR1 is MNHNS and CDR2 is SASEGT. The CDR3 is 16 amino acids. DNA of the CDR3: TGTGCCAGCAGTGAAGCGCCCAGACAGGGTTACAATGAGCAGTTCTTC. Its translation: CASSEAPRQGYNEQFF.

The chain has TRBV30 and TRBJ2-1; maybe TRBD2 (8 bases). Germline V gives CDR1 GTSNPN, CDR2 SVGIG (reference sequence). Trimming took 5 bases from V and 2 from J, leaving 16 bases between them. This CDR3 contains 15 residues. This chain's CDR3 is CAWLLAGQTYNEQFF. DNA of the CDR3: TGTGCCTGGCTTTTAGCGGGACAGACCTACAATGAGCAGTTCTTC.

This chain connects TRBV7-2 to TRBJ2-7; 9 nucleotides align to TRBD1. This CDR3 region has 15 residues. J gave up 7 bases and V 1 base, and 8 bases lay outside the gene matches. CDR1 is SGHTA, CDR2 FQGNSA, per germline. The CDR3 sequence: CASSLGQGGAREQYF. The CDR3 coding sequence is TGTGCCAGCAGCTTAGGACAGGGGGGGGCTCGGGAGCAGTACTTC.

This chain connects TRBV7-3 to TRBJ2-3; D is uncertain. V lost 7 bases to trimming and J lost 3 bases, with 11 bases between them. The CDR3 length is 13 residues. Germline V gene sequence: CDR1 SGHTA, CDR2 FQGTGA. CDR3: CASTSMATDTQYF. In DNA form, the CDR3 reads TGTGCCAGCACCTCGATGGCAACAGATACGCAGTATTTT.